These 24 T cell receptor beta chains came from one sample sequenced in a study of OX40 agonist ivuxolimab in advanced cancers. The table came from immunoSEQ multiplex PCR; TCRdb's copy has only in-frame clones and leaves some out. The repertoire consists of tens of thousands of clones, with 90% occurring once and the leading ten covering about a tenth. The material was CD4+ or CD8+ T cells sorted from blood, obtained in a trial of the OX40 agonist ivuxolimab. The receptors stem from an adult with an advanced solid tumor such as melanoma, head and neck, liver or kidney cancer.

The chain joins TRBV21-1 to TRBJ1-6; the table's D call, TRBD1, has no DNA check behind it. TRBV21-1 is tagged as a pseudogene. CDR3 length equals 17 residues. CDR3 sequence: CASSKGSKGVRRSPLHF. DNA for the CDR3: TGTGCCAGCAGCAAAGGATCTAAAGGGGTTCGTAGGTCACCCCTCCACTTT.

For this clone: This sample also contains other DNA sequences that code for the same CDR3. The CDR3: CASSLSAGVDTQYF. CDR3 DNA sequence: TGTGCCAGCAGTTTGTCGGCGGGAGTAGATACGCAGTATTTT. The chain uses TRBV27 and TRBJ2-3, with TRBD2 identical over 7 bases. The CDR3 extends over 14 amino acids. J lost 5 bases, V lost 3 bases, and 5 bases had no gene match. CDR1 and CDR2 (germline): MNHEY, SMNVEV (reference sequence).

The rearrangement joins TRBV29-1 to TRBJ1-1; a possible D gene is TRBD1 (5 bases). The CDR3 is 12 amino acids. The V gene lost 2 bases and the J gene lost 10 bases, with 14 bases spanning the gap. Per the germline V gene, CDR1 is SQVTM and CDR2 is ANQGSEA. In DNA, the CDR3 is TGCAGCGTTGAATACGGGGGTGAAGGAGCTTTCTTT. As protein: CSVEYGGEGAFF. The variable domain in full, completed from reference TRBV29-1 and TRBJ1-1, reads SAVISQKPSRDICQRGTSLTIQCQVDSQVTMMFWYRQQPGQSLTLIATANQGSEATYESGFVIDKFPISRPNLTFSTLTVSNMSPEDSSIYLCSVEYGGEGAFFGQGTRLTVV.

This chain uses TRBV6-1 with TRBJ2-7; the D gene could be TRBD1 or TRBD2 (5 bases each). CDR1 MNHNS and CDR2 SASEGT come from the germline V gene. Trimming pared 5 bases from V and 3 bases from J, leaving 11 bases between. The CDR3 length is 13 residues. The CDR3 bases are TGTGCCAGCAGTCGAGGGGCCCTCTACGAGCAGTACTTC. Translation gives CASSRGALYEQYF.

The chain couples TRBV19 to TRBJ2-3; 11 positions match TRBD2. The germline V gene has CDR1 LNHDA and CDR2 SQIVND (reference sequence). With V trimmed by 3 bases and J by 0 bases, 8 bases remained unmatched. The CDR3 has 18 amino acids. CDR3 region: CASSIPPSGRPSTDTQYF. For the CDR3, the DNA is TGTGCCAGTAGTATCCCCCCTAGCGGGAGGCCTAGCACAGATACGCAGTATTTT.

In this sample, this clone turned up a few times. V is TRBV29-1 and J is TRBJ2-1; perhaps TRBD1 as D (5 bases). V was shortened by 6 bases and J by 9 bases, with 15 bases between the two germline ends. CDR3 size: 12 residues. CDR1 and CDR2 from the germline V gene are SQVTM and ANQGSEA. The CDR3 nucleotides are TGCAGCGTCATAACCCCTAGGGGTGAGCAGTTCTTC. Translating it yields CSVITPRGEQFF.

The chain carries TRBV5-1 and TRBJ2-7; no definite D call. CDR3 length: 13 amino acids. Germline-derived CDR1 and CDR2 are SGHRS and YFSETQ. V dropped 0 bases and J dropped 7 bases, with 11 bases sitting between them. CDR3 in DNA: TGCGCCAGCAGCTTGGGAGCTAGTGATGAGCAGTACTTC. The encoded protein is CASSLGASDEQYF.

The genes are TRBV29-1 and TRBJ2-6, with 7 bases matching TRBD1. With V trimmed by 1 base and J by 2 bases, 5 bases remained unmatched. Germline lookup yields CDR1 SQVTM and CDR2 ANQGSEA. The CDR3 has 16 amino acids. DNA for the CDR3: TGCAGCGTTGAAGGCCTAACAGGGGCTGGGGCCAACGTCCTGACTTTC. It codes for CSVEGLTGAGANVLTF.

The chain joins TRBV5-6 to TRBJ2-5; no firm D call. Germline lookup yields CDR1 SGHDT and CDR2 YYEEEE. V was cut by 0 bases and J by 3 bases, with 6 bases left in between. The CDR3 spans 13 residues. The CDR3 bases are TGTGCCAGCAGCTTGGATGGGGAAGAGACCCAGTACTTC. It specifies CASSLDGEETQYF.

The CDR3 protein is CASSLYSGDEQYF. The CDR3 region has the DNA TGTGCCAGCAGTTTATATTCCGGGGACGAGCAGTACTTC. V gene TRBV27 combines with J gene TRBJ2-7, with D possibly TRBD2 on 5 matching bases. CDR3 size: 13 residues. Germline CDR1 is MNHEY and CDR2 is SMNVEV (reference sequence). The ends were cut back, 1 base at V and 5 bases at J, with 9 bases in the middle.

The CDR3 nucleotides read TGCAGCGTTGTGTCACAAAACAATGAGCAGTTCTTC. Protein product: CSVVSQNNEQFF. The V call is TRBV29-1, the J call TRBJ2-1; D is ambiguous. Per the germline V gene, CDR1 is SQVTM and CDR2 is ANQGSEA. Trimming took 4 bases from V and 5 from J, leaving 9 bases between them. This CDR3 contains 12 residues.

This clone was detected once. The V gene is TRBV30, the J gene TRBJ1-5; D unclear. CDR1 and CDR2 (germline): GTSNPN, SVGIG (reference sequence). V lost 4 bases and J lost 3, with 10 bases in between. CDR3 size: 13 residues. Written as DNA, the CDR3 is TGTGCCTGGAAAAAGGGTATCAATCAGCCCCAGCATTTT. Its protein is CAWKKGINQPQHF.

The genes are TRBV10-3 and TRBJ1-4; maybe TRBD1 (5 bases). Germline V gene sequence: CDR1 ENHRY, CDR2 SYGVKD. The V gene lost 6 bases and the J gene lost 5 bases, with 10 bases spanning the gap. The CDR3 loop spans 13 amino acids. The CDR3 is CAIRGGGNEKLFF. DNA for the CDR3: TGTGCCATCAGGGGGGGTGGGAATGAAAAACTGTTTTTT.

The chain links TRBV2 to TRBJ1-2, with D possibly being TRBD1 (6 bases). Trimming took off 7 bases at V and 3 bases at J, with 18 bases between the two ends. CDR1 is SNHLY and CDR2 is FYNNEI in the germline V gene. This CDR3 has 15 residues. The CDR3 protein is CASTGAGALHYGYTF. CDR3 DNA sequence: TGTGCCAGCACGGGGGCGGGGGCTCTCCACTATGGCTACACCTTC.

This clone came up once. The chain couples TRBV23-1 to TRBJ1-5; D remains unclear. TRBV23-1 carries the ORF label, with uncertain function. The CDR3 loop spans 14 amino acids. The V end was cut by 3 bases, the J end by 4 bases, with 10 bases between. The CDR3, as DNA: TGCGCCAGCAGTCACCCGGGTCTTAATCAGCCCCAGCATTTT. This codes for CASSHPGLNQPQHF.

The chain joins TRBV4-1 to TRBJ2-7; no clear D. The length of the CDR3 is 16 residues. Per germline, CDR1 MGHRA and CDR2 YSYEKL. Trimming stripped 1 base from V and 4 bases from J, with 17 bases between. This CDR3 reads CASSQVVGGGEYEQYF. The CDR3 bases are TGCGCCAGCAGCCAAGTCGTGGGTGGCGGTGAATACGAGCAGTACTTC.

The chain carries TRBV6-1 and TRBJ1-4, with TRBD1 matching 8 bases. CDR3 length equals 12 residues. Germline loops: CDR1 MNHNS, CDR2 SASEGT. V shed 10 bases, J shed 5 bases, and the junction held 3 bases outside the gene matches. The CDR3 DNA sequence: TGTGCCATCGGGACAGGCAATGAAAAACTGTTTTTT. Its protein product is CAIGTGNEKLFF.

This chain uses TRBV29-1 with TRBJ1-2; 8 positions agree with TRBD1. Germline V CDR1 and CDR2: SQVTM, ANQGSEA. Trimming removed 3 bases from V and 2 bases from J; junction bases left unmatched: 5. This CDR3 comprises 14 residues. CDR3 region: CSVDFRDRNYGYTF. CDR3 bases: TGCAGCGTTGATTTCCGGGACAGGAACTATGGCTACACCTTC. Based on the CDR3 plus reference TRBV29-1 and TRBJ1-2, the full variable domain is SAVISQKPSRDICQRGTSLTIQCQVDSQVTMMFWYRQQPGQSLTLIATANQGSEATYESGFVIDKFPISRPNLTFSTLTVSNMSPEDSSIYLCSVDFRDRNYGYTFGSGTRLTVV.

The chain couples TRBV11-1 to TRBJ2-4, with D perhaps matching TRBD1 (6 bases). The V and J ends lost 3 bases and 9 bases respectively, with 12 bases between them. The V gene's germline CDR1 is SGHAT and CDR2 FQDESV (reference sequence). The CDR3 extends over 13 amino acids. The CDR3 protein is CASSFGTFGIQYF. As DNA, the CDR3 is TGTGCCAGCAGCTTCGGGACATTCGGCATTCAGTACTTC.

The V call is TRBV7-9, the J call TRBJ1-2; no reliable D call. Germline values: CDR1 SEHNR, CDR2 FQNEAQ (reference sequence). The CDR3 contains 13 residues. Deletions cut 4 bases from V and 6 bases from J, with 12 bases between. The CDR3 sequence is CASSSHDGDGYTF. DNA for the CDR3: TGTGCCAGCAGCTCCCACGACGGGGATGGCTACACCTTC.

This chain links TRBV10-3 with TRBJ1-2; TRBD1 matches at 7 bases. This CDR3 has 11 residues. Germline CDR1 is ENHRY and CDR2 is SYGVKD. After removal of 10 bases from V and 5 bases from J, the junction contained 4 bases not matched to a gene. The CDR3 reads CATRDRYGYTF. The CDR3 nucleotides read TGTGCCACCCGGGACAGATATGGCTACACCTTC.

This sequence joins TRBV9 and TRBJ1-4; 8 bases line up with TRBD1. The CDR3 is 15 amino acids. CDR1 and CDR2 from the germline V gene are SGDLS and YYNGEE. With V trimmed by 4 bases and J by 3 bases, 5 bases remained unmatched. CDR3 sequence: CASSTWTGSNEKLFF. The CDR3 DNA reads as TGTGCCAGCAGCACATGGACAGGGTCTAATGAAAAACTGTTTTTT.

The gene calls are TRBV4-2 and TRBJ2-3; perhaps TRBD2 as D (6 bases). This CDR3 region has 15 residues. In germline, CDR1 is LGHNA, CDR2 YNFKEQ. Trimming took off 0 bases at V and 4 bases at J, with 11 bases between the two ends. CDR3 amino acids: CASSQDRGGADTQYF. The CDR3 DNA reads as TGTGCCAGCAGCCAAGATAGGGGCGGGGCAGATACGCAGTATTTT.

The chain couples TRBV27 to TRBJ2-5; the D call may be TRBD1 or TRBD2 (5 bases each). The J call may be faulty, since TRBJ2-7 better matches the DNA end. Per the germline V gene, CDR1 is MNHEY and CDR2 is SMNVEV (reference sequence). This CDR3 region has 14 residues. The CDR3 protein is CASSPWGRSYEQYF. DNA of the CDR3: TGTGCCAGCAGTCCATGGGGACGCTCCTACGAGCAGTACTTC.